One sample yielded the 10 T cell receptor beta chains listed below, sequenced in a study of graft-versus-host responses after intestinal transplantation. The repertoire was sequenced with immunoSEQ multiplex PCR; TCRdb's copy has only in-frame clones and lacks some. The table shows about 26,000 clones, with roughly 80% occurring only once. The antigens for these receptors are not known. Material: unstimulated CD4+ T cells sorted from spleen or lymph node cells, obtained before intestinal transplant. The origin of the receptors is a human donor who received an intestinal transplant.

The chain combines TRBV15 with TRBJ1-1; 7 bases agree with TRBD1. V was pared by 1 base and J by 0 bases, with 8 bases of the junction left unmatched. CDR1 and CDR2 from the germline V gene are LNHNV and YYDKDF (reference sequence). This CDR3 is 17 amino acids long. The CDR3, as DNA: TGTGCCACCAGCAGAGTTAAGGGGGCCAGGGTGAACACTGAAGCTTTCTTT. Translating gives CATSRVKGARVNTEAFF.

The chain has TRBV29-1 and TRBJ2-7; 7 positions agree with TRBD1. The CDR3 spans 12 residues. V lost 7 bases to trimming and J lost 3 bases; unmatched junction nucleotides: 6. The germline V gene encodes CDR1 SQVTM and CDR2 ANQGSEA. The CDR3 DNA is TGCAGCGCCCTAGGGGGCTACTACGAGCAGTACTTC. Amino acid sequence: CSALGGYYEQYF.

This chain connects TRBV21-1 to TRBJ1-6; the table's D call TRBD1 went unverified against the DNA. TRBV21-1 is a pseudogene segment. The CDR3 has 20 residues. The CDR3, as DNA: TGTGCCAGCAGCAAAGACGCGGGACAGGGTAAGCGCATATATAATTCACCCCTCCACTTT. It is translated as CASSKDAGQGKRIYNSPLHF.

This chain links TRBV28 with TRBJ2-2; TRBD1 agrees at 7 bases. The CDR3 is made up of 14 amino acids. V lost 7 bases to trimming and J lost 4 bases; unmatched junction nucleotides: 6. Germline CDR1 MDHEN, CDR2 SYDVKM. In DNA form, the CDR3 reads TGTGCCAGCACGACTACAGGGGCCACCGGGGAGCTGTTTTTT. As protein: CASTTTGATGELFF. The whole variable domain, remainder taken from reference TRBV28 and TRBJ2-2, is DVKVTQSSRYLVKRTGEKVFLECVQDMDHENMFWYRQDPGLGLRLIYFSYDVKMKEKGDIPEGYSVSREKKERFSLILESASTNQTSMYLCASTTTGATGELFFGEGSRLTVL.

The chain combines TRBV7-4 with TRBJ2-7; D ambiguous. The CDR3 contains 17 residues. Trimming took 4 bases from V and 3 from J, leaving 22 bases between them. The germline CDR1 and CDR2 sequences are SGHVT and SQSDAQ. The DNA of the CDR3 is TGTGCCAGCAGCTCCACCCTCGGTCCGACCCTCTGCTACGAGCAGTACTTC. Translated, it gives CASSSTLGPTLCYEQYF.

V gene TRBV2 combines with J gene TRBJ2-5; D remains ambiguous. Germline CDR1 reads SNHLY; CDR2 reads FYNNEI. Trimming took off 0 bases at V and 9 bases at J, with 8 bases between the two ends. The CDR3 has 12 amino acids. The CDR3 DNA reads as TGTGCCAGCAGTGAAGCGCGACTTCCCCAGTACTTC. This codes for CASSEARLPQYF.

The genes are TRBV5-6 and TRBJ2-5; a possible D gene is TRBD2 (5 bases). The CDR3 loop spans 13 amino acids. Germline V gene data show CDR1 as SGHDT and CDR2 as YYEEEE. Trimming took off 1 base at V and 3 bases at J, with 7 bases between the two ends. The CDR3 DNA sequence: TGTGCCAGCAGCTTGCTCGGGAAAGAGACCCAGTACTTC. Protein product: CASSLLGKETQYF.

This sequence joins TRBV10-2 and TRBJ2-1, with 7 bases fitting TRBD1. With V trimmed by 4 bases and J by 9 bases, 6 bases remained unmatched. CDR3 length: 13 residues. CDR1 and CDR2 from the germline V gene are WSHSY and SAAADI. In DNA form, the CDR3 reads TGCGCCAGCAGTGGGAAGACAGGGTCTGAGCAGTTCTTC. This translates into CASSGKTGSEQFF.

The chain recombines TRBV11-1 with TRBJ1-5; D gene unclear. The germline CDR1 and CDR2 sequences are SGHAT and FQDESV (reference sequence). With 5 bases removed from V and 3 bases from J, the gap between germline ends came to 11 bases. The CDR3 has 14 amino acids. The DNA for the CDR3 is TGTGCCAGCAGCCAGGACGGAGACAATCAGCCCCAGCATTTT. This codes for CASSQDGDNQPQHF.

The chain uses TRBV9 and TRBJ2-7, with 16 bases aligning to TRBD2. The CDR3 covers 18 residues. Germline V CDR1 and CDR2: SGDLS, YYNGEE. V lost 4 bases to trimming and J lost 3 bases; unmatched junction nucleotides: 10. Here the CDR3 DNA reads TGTGCCAGCAGCATCGGGACTAGCGGGAGGGCGGCTCTCTACGAGCAGTACTTC. As protein: CASSIGTSGRAALYEQYF.